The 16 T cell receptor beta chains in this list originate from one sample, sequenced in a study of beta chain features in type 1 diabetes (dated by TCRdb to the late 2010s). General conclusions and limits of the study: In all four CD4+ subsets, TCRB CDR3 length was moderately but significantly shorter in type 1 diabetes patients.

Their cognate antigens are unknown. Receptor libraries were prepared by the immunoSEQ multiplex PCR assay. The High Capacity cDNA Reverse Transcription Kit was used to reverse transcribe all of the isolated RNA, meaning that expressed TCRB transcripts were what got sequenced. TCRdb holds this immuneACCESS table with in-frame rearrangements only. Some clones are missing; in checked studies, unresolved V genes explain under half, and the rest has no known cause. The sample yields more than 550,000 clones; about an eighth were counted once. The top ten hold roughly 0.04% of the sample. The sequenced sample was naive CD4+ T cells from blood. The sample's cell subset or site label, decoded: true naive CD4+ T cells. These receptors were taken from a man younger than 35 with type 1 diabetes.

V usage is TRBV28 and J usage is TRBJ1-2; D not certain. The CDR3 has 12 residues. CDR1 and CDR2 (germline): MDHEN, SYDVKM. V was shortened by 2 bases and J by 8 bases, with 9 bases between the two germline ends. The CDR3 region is CASSLRASGYTF. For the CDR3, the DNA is TGTGCCAGCAGTTTAAGGGCATCAGGCTACACCTTC.

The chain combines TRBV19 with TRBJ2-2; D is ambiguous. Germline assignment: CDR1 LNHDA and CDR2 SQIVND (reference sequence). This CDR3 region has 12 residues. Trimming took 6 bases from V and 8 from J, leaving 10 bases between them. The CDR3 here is CASRPPRGELFF. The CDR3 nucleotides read TGTGCCAGTAGGCCGCCAAGGGGGGAGCTGTTTTTT.

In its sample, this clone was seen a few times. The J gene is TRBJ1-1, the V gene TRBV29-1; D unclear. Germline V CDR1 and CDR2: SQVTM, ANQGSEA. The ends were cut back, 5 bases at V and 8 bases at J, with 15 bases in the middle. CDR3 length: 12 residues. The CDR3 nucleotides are TGCAGCGTTTTGGAGAGGCTTAACGAAGCTTTCTTT. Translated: CSVLERLNEAFF.

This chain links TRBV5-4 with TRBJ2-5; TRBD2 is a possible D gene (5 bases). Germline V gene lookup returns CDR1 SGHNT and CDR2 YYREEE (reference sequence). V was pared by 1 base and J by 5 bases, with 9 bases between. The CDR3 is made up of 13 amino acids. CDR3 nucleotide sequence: TGTGCCAGCAGCTTGAAGGAGGCGGAGACCCAGTACTTC. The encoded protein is CASSLKEAETQYF.

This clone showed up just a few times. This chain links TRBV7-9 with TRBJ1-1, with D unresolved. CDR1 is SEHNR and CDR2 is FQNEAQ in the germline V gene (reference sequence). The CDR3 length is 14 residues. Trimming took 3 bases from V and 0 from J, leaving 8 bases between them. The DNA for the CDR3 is TGTGCCAGCAGCTTGGATCTGGTGAACACTGAAGCTTTCTTT. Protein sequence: CASSLDLVNTEAFF. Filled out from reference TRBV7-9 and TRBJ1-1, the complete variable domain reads DTGVSQNPRHKITKRGQNVTFRCDPISEHNRLYWYRQTLGQGPEFLTYFQNEAQLEKSRLLSDRFSAERPKGSFSTLEIQRTEQGDSAMYLCASSLDLVNTEAFFGQGTRLTVV.

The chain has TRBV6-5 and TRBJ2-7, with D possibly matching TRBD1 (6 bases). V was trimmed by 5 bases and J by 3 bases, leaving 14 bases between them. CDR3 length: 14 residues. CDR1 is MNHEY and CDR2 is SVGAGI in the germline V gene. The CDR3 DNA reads TGTGCCAGCAGTAACAGGGACCGCGGCTACGAGCAGTACTTC. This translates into CASSNRDRGYEQYF.

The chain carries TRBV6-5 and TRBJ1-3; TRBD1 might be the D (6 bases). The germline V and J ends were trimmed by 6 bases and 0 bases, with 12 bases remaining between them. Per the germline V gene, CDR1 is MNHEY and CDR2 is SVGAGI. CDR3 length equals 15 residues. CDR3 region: CASRRRTASGNTIYF. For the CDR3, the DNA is TGTGCCAGCAGACGCCGGACAGCCTCTGGAAACACCATATATTTT.

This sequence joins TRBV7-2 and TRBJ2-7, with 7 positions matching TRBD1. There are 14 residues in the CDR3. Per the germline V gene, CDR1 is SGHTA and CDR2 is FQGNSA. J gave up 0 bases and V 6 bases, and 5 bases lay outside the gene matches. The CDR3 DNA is TGTGCCAGCAGTGGGACAGCTAACTCCTACGAGCAGTACTTC. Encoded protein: CASSGTANSYEQYF.

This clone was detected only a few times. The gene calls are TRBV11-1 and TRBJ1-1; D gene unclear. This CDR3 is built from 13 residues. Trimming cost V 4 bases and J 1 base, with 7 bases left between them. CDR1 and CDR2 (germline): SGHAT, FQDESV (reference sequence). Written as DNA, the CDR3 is TGTGCCAGCAGCTCCCGGGAGAACACTGAAGCTTTCTTT. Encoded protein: CASSSRENTEAFF.

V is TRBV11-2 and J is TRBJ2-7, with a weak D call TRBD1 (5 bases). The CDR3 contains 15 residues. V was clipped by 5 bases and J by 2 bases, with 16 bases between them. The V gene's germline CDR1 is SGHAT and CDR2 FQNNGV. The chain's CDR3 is CASSLTLDNPYEQYF. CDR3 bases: TGTGCCAGCAGCCTTACGCTGGACAACCCCTACGAGCAGTACTTC.

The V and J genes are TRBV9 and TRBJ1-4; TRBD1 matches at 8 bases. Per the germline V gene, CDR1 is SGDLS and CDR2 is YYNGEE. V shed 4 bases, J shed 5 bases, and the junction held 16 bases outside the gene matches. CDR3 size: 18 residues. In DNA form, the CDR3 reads TGTGCCAGCAGCTTAGGGGACAGGAGGACAGAACTAAATGAAAAACTGTTTTTT. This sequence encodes CASSLGDRRTELNEKLFF.

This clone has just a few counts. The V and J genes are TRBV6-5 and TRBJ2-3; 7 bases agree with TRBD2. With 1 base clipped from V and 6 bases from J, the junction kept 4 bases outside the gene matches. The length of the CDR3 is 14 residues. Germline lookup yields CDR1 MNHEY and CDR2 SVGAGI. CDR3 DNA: TGTGCCAGCAGTTACTTGGCGGGAGTGGATACGCAGTATTTT. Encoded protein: CASSYLAGVDTQYF.

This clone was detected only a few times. The CDR3 reads CASSYRDRATDTQYF. The CDR3 nucleotides read TGCGCCAGCAGCTACCGGGACAGGGCAACAGATACGCAGTATTTT. This rearrangement joins TRBV4-3 to TRBJ2-3, with TRBD1 matching 9 bases. CDR3 length: 15 amino acids. CDR1 is LGHNA and CDR2 is YSLEER in the germline V gene. J lost 3 bases, V lost 5 bases, and 6 bases had no gene match.

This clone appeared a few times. The chain's CDR3 is CASSVDPGPTDTQYF. The CDR3 coding sequence is TGTGCCAGCAGCGTAGACCCCGGGCCCACAGATACGCAGTATTTT. The V and J genes are TRBV9 and TRBJ2-3; no clear D gene. The CDR3 has 15 residues. Trimming took off 0 bases at V and 2 bases at J, with 10 bases between the two ends. Looked up from germline, CDR1 is SGDLS and CDR2 is YYNGEE. Together with reference TRBV9 and TRBJ2-3, the CDR3 gives the full variable domain: DSGVTQTPKHLITATGQRVTLRCSPRSGDLSVYWYQQSLDQGLQFLIQYYNGEERAKGNILERFSAQQFPDLHSELNLSSLELGDSALYFCASSVDPGPTDTQYFGPGTRLTVL.

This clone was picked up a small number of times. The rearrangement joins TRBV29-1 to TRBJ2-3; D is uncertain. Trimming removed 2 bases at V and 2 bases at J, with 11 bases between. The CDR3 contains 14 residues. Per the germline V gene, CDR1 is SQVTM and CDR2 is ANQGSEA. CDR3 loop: CSVERLRLTDTQYF. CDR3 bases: TGCAGCGTTGAAAGGCTCCGGCTCACAGATACGCAGTATTTT.

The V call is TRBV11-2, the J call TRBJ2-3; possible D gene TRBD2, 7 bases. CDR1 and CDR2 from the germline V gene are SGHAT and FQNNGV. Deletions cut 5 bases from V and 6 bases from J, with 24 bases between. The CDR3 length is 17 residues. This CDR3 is CASSLLPRGLSVDTQYF. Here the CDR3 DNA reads TGTGCCAGCAGCCTTCTTCCGCGGGGGCTCTCAGTGGATACGCAGTATTTT.